This T cell receptor beta chain was recovered during a study of early T cells in non-severe SARS-CoV-2 infection (dated by TCRdb to the early 2020s). As for the study more broadly: TCR sequencing used bulk RNA from unsorted whole blood, so alpha and beta chains could not be paired.

This clonotype was observed at least ten times. Its antigen specificity is not known. No base qualities exist here, and no much larger clone lies one base off it. V is pruned by 2 bases and J by 6 bases, leaving 6 bases of the junction without a gene match. Inclusive of the bounding cysteine and phenylalanine, the CDR3 is 16 residues long. CDR3 DNA only is kept here, 48 bases in frame from base 1. CDR1 and CDR2, looked up from the germline V gene, are LGHNA and YSLEER. Library method: 5' RACE. The sample was run on a NextSeq 500. Unique molecular identifiers were attached to individual cDNA molecules in the TCR library protocol so that sequencing error and PCR bias could be corrected. Sequencing covered both TCR alpha and beta chains, and within each sample the abundances of alpha and beta sequences were tightly co-correlated. Per the original workflow: Decombinator V4 was used to annotate TCR sequences for V gene, J gene and CDR3. Expanded TCRs were defined as changing significantly between any two time points under a Poisson model with p below 0.0001. TCR abundances were normalised to the total number of TCRs sequenced per sample and expressed as counts per million. TRAV1-2 paired with TRAJ12, TRAJ20 or TRAJ33 defined MAIT TCRs, while TRAV10 paired with TRAJ18 defined iNKT TCRs. A search of VDJdb, accessed on 1 November 2021, was run for TCRs annotated to CMV, EBV and SARS-CoV-2, with TCRs annotated for multiple antigens excluded. The public sequencing data were trimmed at Q25 with fastp and processed into clonotypes with MiXCR by TCRdb, which kept only in-frame beta chains. All rows with the same CDR3 protein become a single entry with the most common DNA and genes. TCRdb's processing, not the study's, gives the V and J calls here. In all, the sample holds around 33,000 distinct CDR3 sequences, and approximately 6% of those were seen once. The ten largest clones add up to more than 6.5% of the sample.

This was a case-control study nested in a cohort of healthcare workers in London, UK, who had nasopharyngeal swab PCR tests and blood samples taken every week. Between 23 and 31 March 2020, the week of the UK lockdown, healthcare workers were enrolled and then followed up weekly for as long as 16 weeks. The paper's findings and limits, for the study overall: VDJdb matching was skewed toward anti-spike CD8 responses and likely underestimated virus-specific expansions by missing private and CD4 specificities.

This sequence was found in an adult who was a healthcare worker with PCR-confirmed SARS-CoV-2 infection or an uninfected control (not recorded which). This receptor chain uses TRBV4-3 and TRBJ2-1, with 11 junctional bases fitting TRBD2. Material for sequencing was whole blood. The DNA is TGCGCCAGCAGCCAACAACTAGCGGGGGTATTCAATGAGCAGTTCTTC. Its translation reads: CASSQQLAGVFNEQFF.